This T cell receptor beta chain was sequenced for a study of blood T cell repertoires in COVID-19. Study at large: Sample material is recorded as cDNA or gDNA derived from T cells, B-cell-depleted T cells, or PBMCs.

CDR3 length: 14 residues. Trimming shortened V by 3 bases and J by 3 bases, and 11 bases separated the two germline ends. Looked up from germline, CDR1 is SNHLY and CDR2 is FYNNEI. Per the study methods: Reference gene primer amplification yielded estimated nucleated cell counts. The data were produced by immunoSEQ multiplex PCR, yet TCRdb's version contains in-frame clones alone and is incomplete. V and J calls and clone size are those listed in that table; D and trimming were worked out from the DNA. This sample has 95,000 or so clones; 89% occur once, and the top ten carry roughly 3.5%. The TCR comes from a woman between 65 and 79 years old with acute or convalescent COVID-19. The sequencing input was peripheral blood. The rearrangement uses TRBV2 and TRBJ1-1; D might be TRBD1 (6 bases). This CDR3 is CASSEGGRDTEAFF. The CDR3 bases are TGTGCCAGCAGTGAGGGGGGGCGGGACACTGAAGCTTTCTTT.